The 15 T cell receptor beta chains presented below share a single source sample, sequenced in a study of CD8 T cells in Susac syndrome. Reverse transcription of roughly 0.45 to 1 ug RNA was performed with random hexamers. TCRdb processed the immunoSEQ multiplex PCR reads anew with MiXCR; each CDR3 protein has one entry. Counted here are some 200,000 distinct CDR3 sequences, over 90% occurring once; the ten biggest clones make up around 0.15%. Sequences were obtained from CD8+ T cells from PBMCs. The receptor set was obtained from a human donor with Susac syndrome.

The gene calls are TRBV7-9 and TRBJ2-1; TRBD1 or TRBD2 may be the D gene (5 bases each). Trimming took 4 bases from V and 7 from J, leaving 14 bases between them. Germline V gene data show CDR1 as SEHNR and CDR2 as FQNEAQ (reference sequence). The CDR3 contains 14 residues. CDR3 amino acids: CASSSLLGDNEQFF. The DNA for the CDR3 is TGTGCCAGCAGCTCCCTGCTGGGGGATAATGAGCAGTTCTTC.

The V gene is TRBV20-1, the J gene TRBJ2-7; 10 bases are shared with TRBD2. CDR1 DFQATT and CDR2 SNEGSKA come from the germline V gene (reference sequence). V trimming: 7 bases; J trimming: 2 bases; junction bases outside the gene matches: 8. The CDR3 runs 14 residues. The CDR3 here is CSVPPGTSAYEQYF. CDR3 bases: TGCAGTGTCCCACCCGGGACTAGCGCCTACGAGCAGTACTTC.

The chain uses TRBV9 and TRBJ1-6; TRBD1 might be the D (6 bases). Germline V lookup: CDR1 SGDLS, CDR2 YYNGEE. The CDR3 contains 16 residues. Trimming took 3 bases from V and 7 from J, leaving 17 bases between them. CDR3 loop: CASSAGRLRGNSPLHF. CDR3 nucleotide sequence: TGTGCCAGCAGCGCTGGCCGTTTAAGGGGGAATTCACCCCTCCACTTT.

This rearrangement joins TRBV12-3 or TRBV12-4 to TRBJ1-6; D is uncertain. The ends were cut back, 2 bases at V and 9 bases at J, with 14 bases in the middle. CDR3 size: 15 residues. The CDR3, as DNA: TGTGCCAGCAGTTTACCGAACATACCGGGTTCACCCCTCCACTTT. Its translation: CASSLPNIPGSPLHF.

This rearrangement joins TRBV6-4 to TRBJ2-1, with 13 bases identical to TRBD2. The CDR3 is 15 residues long. Germline V gene sequence: CDR1 MRHNA, CDR2 SNTAGT. The junction had 3 bases not matched to a gene; V was cut back by 10 bases and J by 0 bases. The CDR3 region has the DNA TGTGCCACCCGGACTAGCGGGAGCTCCTACAATGAGCAGTTCTTC. Its protein product is CATRTSGSSYNEQFF.

The V and J genes are TRBV12-3 or TRBV12-4 and TRBJ1-2, with 9 bases identical to TRBD1. The CDR3 totals 13 residues. After removal of 5 bases from V and 8 bases from J, the junction contained 6 bases not matched to a gene. The CDR3 nucleotides read TGTGCCAGCAGTCGGGACAGGGCAGGGGGCTACACCTTC. Translating gives CASSRDRAGGYTF.

The chain couples TRBV27 to TRBJ2-2; D call uncertain. Deletions cut 6 bases from V and 5 bases from J, with 4 bases between. CDR1 is MNHEY, CDR2 SMNVEV, per germline (reference sequence). The CDR3 length is 11 residues. The CDR3 nucleotides are TGTGCCAGCAGGCGGACCGGGGAGCTGTTTTTT. Translated, it gives CASRRTGELFF.

This clonotype was observed a single time. The chain links TRBV29-1 to TRBJ1-4; 11 nucleotides line up with TRBD1. This CDR3 has 14 amino acids. Germline CDR1 and CDR2: SQVTM and ANQGSEA. Trimming took 4 bases from V and 5 from J; bases not matched to a gene: 3. CDR3 in DNA: TGCAGCGTTGGGACAGGGGGCAAGAATGAAAAACTGTTTTTT. It codes for CSVGTGGKNEKLFF.

This chain links TRBV9 with TRBJ2-3, with 9 bases lining up with TRBD2. The CDR3 sequence is 15 residues long. Trimming cost V 4 bases and J 3 bases; bases outside gene matches: 6. Germline-derived CDR1 and CDR2 are SGDLS and YYNGEE. The CDR3 region is CASSLSGRWTDTQYF. The CDR3, as DNA: TGTGCCAGCAGCCTTAGCGGGAGATGGACAGATACGCAGTATTTT. The complete variable domain, with remaining parts taken from reference TRBV9 and TRBJ2-3, reads DSGVTQTPKHLITATGQRVTLRCSPRSGDLSVYWYQQSLDQGLQFLIQYYNGEERAKGNILERFSAQQFPDLHSELNLSSLELGDSALYFCASSLSGRWTDTQYFGPGTRLTVL.

The chain employs TRBV4-1 and TRBJ2-1, with TRBD2 matching over 8 bases. Germline V gene sequence: CDR1 MGHRA, CDR2 YSYEKL. Trimming took 0 bases from V and 8 from J; bases not matched to a gene: 3. This CDR3 has 14 residues. CDR3: CASSQEIAGHEQFF. CDR3 DNA sequence: TGCGCCAGCAGCCAAGAGATAGCGGGACATGAGCAGTTCTTC.

The table lists this clonotype with a few counts. The V and J genes are TRBV11-3 and TRBJ1-6, with 7 nucleotides matching TRBD1. This CDR3 region has 16 residues. Germline CDR1 is SGHNT and CDR2 is YENEEA. V gave up 2 bases and J gave up 7 bases; unmatched junction bases: 8. CDR3 nucleotide sequence: TGTGCCAGCAGCTTACAGGGGGAAAAGGAGAATTCACCCCTCCACTTT. Translating gives CASSLQGEKENSPLHF.

This clonotype was seen once. This chain joins TRBV29-1 and TRBJ2-5; 12 nucleotides match TRBD2. In germline, CDR1 is SQVTM, CDR2 ANQGSEA. The trim removed 2 bases at V and 1 base at J, leaving 5 bases unmatched. The CDR3 totals 16 residues. In nucleotides, the CDR3 is TGCAGCGTTGAACGTCTAGCGGGAGGGAGCCAAGAGACCCAGTACTTC. Residues: CSVERLAGGSQETQYF.

V usage is TRBV29-1 and J usage is TRBJ2-7, with D possibly being TRBD2 (5 bases). Germline CDR1 reads SQVTM; CDR2 reads ANQGSEA. The CDR3 totals 12 residues. The V gene lost 2 bases and the J gene lost 0 bases, with 5 bases spanning the gap. The CDR3 bases are TGCAGCGTTGAAACTAGCTCCTACGAGCAGTACTTC. Protein: CSVETSSYEQYF.

This clonotype appeared once. The J gene is TRBJ1-1, the V gene TRBV18; tentative D call: TRBD1 (5 bases). Germline CDR1 is KGHSH and CDR2 is LQKENI. The CDR3 runs to 14 residues. Trimming shortened V by 6 bases and J by 3 bases, and 14 bases separated the two germline ends. The CDR3 here is CASSPRGEDTEAFF. The CDR3 DNA is TGTGCCAGCTCCCCCAGAGGGGAGGACACTGAAGCTTTCTTT.

This clonotype appeared once. The chain recombines TRBV4-1 with TRBJ2-2; D gene unclear. This CDR3 comprises 15 residues. Germline-derived CDR1 and CDR2 are MGHRA and YSYEKL. V was shortened by 2 bases and J by 1 base, with 8 bases between the two germline ends. The CDR3 reads CASSQHQGNTGELFF. For the CDR3, the DNA is TGCGCCAGCAGCCAACATCAAGGGAACACCGGGGAGCTGTTTTTT.